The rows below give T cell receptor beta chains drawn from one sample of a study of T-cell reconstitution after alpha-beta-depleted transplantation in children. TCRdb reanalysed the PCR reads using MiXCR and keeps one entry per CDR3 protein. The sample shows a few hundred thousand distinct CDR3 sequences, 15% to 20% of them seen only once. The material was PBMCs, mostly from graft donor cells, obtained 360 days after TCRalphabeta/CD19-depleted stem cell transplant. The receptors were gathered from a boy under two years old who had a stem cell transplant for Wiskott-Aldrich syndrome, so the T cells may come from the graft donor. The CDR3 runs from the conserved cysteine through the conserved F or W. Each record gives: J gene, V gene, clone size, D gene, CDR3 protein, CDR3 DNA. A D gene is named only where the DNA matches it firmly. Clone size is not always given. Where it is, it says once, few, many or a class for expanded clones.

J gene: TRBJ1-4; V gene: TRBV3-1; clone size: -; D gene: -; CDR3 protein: CASSQGVSDEKLFF; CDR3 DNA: TGTGCCAGCAGCCAAGGAGTTTCGGATGAAAAACTGTTTTTT
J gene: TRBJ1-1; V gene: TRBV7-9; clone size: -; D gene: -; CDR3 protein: CASSPLSNTEAFF; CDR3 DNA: TGTGCCAGCAGCCCCCTATCCAACACTGAAGCTTTCTTT
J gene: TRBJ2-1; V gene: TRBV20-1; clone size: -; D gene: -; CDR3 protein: CSARRDGHNEQFF; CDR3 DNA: TGCAGTGCCCGCCGGGACGGACACAATGAGCAGTTCTTC
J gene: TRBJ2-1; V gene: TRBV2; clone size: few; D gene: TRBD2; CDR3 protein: CASSSRGGPYNEQFF; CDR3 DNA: TGTGCCAGCAGTTCTCGGGGGGGGCCCTACAATGAGCAGTTCTTC
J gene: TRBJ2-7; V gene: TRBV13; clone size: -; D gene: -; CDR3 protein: CASSFLGHQYEQYF; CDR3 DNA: TGTGCCAGCAGCTTCCTGGGACACCAGTACGAGCAGTACTTC
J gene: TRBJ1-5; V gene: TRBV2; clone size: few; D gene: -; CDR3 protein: CASSDLGGFQPQHF; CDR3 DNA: TGTGCCAGCAGTGACTTGGGGGGTTTTCAGCCCCAGCATTTT
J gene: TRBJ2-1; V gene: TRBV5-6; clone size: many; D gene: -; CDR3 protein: CASSLGGFAQFF; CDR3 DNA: TGTGCCAGCAGCTTGGGAGGATTTGCGCAGTTCTTC
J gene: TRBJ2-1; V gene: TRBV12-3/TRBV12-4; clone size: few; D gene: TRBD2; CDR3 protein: CASTLRGGTEQFF; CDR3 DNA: TGTGCCAGCACCCTTAGGGGAGGGACTGAGCAGTTCTTC
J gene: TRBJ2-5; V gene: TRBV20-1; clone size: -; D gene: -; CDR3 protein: CSARDPGRGGETQYF; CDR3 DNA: TGCAGTGCTAGAGATCCGGGCCGGGGAGGAGAGACCCAGTACTTC
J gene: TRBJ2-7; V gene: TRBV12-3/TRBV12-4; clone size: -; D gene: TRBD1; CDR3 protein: CASSFGGQARGYEQYF; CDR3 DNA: TGTGCCAGCAGTTTTGGGGGACAGGCTAGGGGCTACGAGCAGTACTTC
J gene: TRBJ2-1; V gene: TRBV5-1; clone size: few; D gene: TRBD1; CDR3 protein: CASSIPGTGRREQFF; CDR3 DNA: TGCGCCAGCAGCATTCCCGGGACAGGGAGGCGCGAGCAGTTCTTC
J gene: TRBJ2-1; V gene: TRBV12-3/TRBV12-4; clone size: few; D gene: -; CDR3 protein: CASTLSYSPSYNEQFF; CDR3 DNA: TGTGCCAGCACCCTTAGTTATTCCCCTTCCTACAATGAGCAGTTCTTC